The clone carrying this T cell receptor beta chain was seen only a few times. The germline gives CDR1 LNHDA, CDR2 SQIVND (reference sequence). This CDR3 comprises 15 residues. Trimming cost V 2 bases and J 2 bases; bases outside gene matches: 3. The data belong to a study of blood T cell repertoires in COVID-19. Authors' analysis steps: The authors estimated nucleated cell counts from reference gene primer amplification. Clones were read by immunoSEQ multiplex PCR, and TCRdb kept only the in-frame ones, dropping some. That table furnishes V, J and clone size, whereas the DNA furnished D and trimming. Of over 200,000 clones in the sample, approximately 90% are singletons; the top ten hold approximately 2%.

The rearrangement links TRBV19 to TRBJ1-5; TRBD1 aligns across 7 bases. The sequenced sample consisted of peripheral blood. The sequence came from a man aged 30 to 45 who had recovered from COVID-19. The CDR3 sequence is CASSINGQGNQPQHF. In DNA, the CDR3 is TGTGCCAGTAGTATAAACGGACAGGGCAATCAGCCCCAGCATTTT.